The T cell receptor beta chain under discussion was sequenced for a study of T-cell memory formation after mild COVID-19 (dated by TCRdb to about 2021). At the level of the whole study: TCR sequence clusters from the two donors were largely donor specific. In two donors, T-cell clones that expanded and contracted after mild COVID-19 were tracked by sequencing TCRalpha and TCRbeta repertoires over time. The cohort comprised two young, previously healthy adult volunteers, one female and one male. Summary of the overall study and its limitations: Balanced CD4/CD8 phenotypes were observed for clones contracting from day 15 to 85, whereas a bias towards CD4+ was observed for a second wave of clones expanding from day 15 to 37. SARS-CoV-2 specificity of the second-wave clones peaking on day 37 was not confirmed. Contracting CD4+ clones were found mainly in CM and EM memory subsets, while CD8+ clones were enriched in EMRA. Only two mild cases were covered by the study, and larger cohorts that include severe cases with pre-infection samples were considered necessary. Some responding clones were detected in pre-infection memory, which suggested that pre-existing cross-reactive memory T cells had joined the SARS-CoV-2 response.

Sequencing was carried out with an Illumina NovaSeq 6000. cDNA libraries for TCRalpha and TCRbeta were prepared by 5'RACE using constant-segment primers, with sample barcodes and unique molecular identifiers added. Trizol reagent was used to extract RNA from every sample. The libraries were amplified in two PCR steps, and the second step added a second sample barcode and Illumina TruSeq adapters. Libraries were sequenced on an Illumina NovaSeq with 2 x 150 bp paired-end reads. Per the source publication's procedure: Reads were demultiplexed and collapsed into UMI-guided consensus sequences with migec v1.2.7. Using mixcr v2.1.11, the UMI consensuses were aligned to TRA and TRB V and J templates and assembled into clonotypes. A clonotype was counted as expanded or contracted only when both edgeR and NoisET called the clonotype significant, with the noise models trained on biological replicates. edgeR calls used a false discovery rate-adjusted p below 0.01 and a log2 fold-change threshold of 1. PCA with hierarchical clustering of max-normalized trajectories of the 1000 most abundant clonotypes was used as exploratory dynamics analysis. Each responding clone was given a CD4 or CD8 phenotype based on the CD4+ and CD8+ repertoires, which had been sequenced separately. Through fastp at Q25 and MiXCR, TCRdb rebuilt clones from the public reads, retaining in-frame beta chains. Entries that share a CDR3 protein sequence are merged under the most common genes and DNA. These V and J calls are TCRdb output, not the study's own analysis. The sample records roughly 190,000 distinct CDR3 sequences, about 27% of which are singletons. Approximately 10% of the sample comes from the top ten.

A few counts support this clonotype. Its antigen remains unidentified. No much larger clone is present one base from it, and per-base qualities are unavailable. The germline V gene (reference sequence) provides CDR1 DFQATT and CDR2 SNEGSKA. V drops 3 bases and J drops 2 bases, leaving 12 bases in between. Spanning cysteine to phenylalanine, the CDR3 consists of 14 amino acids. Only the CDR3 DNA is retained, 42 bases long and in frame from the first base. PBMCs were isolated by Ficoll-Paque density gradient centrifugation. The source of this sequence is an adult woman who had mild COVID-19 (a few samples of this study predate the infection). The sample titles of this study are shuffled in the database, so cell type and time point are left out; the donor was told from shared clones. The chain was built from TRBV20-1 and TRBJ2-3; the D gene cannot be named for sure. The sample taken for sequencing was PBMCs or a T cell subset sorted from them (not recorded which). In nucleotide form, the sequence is TGCAGTGCTAGGGCTTACTCGATCACAGATACGCAGTATTTT. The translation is CSARAYSITDTQYF.